This TCR beta chain is from a study of blood T cell repertoires in COVID-19. Study summary: Acute and convalescent COVID-19 samples came from the United States, Italy and Spain. Sources were T cells, B-cell-depleted T cells, or PBMCs; the material itself was cDNA or gDNA.

Authors' analysis steps: By means of reference gene primer amplification, nucleated cell counts were estimated. Here immunoSEQ multiplex PCR was the method, and the copy in TCRdb shows in-frame clones only, minus some. V and J calls plus clone size are reproduced from that table; the DNA served to infer D and trimming. Of hundreds of thousands of clones in the sample, around 79% were seen once. The CDR3 spans 15 residues. V lost 4 bases, J lost 2 bases, and 15 bases lay in between. The germline V gene encodes CDR1 SQVTM and CDR2 ANQGSEA. The clonotype comes from a woman of 80 years or more with acute or convalescent COVID-19. This chain joins TRBV29-1 and TRBJ1-5; TRBD1 is a possible D gene (6 bases). Material: peripheral blood. DNA of the CDR3: TGCAGCGTTGTGATTGGGGGCCCCGGCAATCAGCCCCAGCATTTT. Translating gives CSVVIGGPGNQPQHF. Drawing the rest from reference TRBV29-1 and TRBJ1-5, the complete variable domain is SAVISQKPSRDICQRGTSLTIQCQVDSQVTMMFWYRQQPGQSLTLIATANQGSEATYESGFVIDKFPISRPNLTFSTLTVSNMSPEDSSIYLCSVVIGGPGNQPQHFGDGTRLSIL.